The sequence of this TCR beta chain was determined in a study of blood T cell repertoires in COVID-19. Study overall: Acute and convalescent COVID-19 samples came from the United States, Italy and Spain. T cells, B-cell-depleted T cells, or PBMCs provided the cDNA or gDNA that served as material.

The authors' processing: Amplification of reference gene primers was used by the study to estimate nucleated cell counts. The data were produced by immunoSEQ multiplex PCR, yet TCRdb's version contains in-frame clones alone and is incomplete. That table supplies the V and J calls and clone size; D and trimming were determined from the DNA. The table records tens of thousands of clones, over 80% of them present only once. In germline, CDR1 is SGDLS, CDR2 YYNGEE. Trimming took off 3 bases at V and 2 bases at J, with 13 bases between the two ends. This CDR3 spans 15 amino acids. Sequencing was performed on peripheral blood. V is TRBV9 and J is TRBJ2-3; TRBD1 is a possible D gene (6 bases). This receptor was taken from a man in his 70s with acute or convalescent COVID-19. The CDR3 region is CASSGETGDTDTQYF. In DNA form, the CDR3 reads TGTGCCAGCAGCGGGGAGACAGGTGACACAGATACGCAGTATTTT.